These 29 T cell receptor beta chains share one sample of origin, sequenced in a study of blood T cell repertoires in COVID-19. Assay: immunoSEQ multiplex PCR; the TCRdb copy retains only in-frame clones and omits some. The sample includes under 250,000 clones, more than 80% of them seen just once. The sequenced sample was peripheral blood. The receptors were gathered from a human donor in a cohort sampled during active COVID-19.

This sequence joins TRBV7-9 and TRBJ1-4; D not resolved. Germline V gene data show CDR1 as SEHNR and CDR2 as FQNEAQ (reference sequence). V was clipped by 6 bases and J by 5 bases, with 16 bases between them. This CDR3 comprises 15 residues. The CDR3 sequence is CASSRVRPQNEKLFF. The CDR3 coding sequence is TGTGCCAGCAGTCGAGTGCGGCCCCAAAATGAAAAACTGTTTTTT. The full variable domain, with the rest looked up from reference TRBV7-9 and TRBJ1-4, is DTGVSQNPRHKITKRGQNVTFRCDPISEHNRLYWYRQTLGQGPEFLTYFQNEAQLEKSRLLSDRFSAERPKGSFSTLEIQRTEQGDSAMYLCASSRVRPQNEKLFFGSGTQLSVL.

This clone was seen just once. This sequence joins TRBV19 and TRBJ1-4; D is perhaps TRBD1 (5 bases). Trimming cost V 5 bases and J 5 bases, with 9 bases left between them. The germline gives CDR1 LNHDA, CDR2 SQIVND (reference sequence). There are 13 residues in the CDR3. The CDR3 reads CASSSRGNEKLFF. CDR3 sequence (DNA): TGTGCCAGTAGTTCCCGGGGGAATGAAAAACTGTTTTTT.

V is TRBV6-5 and J is TRBJ2-1, with 8 bases that match TRBD2. Germline V gene data show CDR1 as MNHEY and CDR2 as SVGAGI. V lost 7 bases to trimming and J lost 4 bases; unmatched junction nucleotides: 9. This CDR3 contains 15 residues. For the CDR3, the DNA is TGTGCCAGCACCCTAACTAGCGGACCTTACAATGAGCAGTTCTTC. Translated, it gives CASTLTSGPYNEQFF.

The sample holds one count of this clone. This rearrangement joins TRBV5-1 to TRBJ2-5, with a weak D call TRBD1 (6 bases). The germline gives CDR1 SGHRS, CDR2 YFSETQ. The CDR3 totals 18 residues. Trimming shortened V by 0 bases and J by 2 bases, and 20 bases separated the two germline ends. The CDR3 spells CASSLARTGGTPQETQYF. As DNA, the CDR3 is TGCGCCAGCAGCTTGGCCAGAACAGGTGGGACACCTCAAGAGACCCAGTACTTC.

The J gene is TRBJ1-1, the V gene TRBV11-3; D is ambiguous. Germline V CDR1 and CDR2: SGHNT, YENEEA. V dropped 3 bases and J dropped 3 bases, with 8 bases sitting between them. This CDR3 has 13 amino acids. The CDR3: CASSFGMHTEAFF. Written as DNA, the CDR3 is TGTGCCAGCAGCTTCGGGATGCACACTGAAGCTTTCTTT. Full variable domain (remainder filled in from reference TRBV11-3 and TRBJ1-1): EAGVVQSPRYKIIEKKQPVAFWCNPISGHNTLYWYLQNLGQGPELLIRYENEEAVDDSQLPKDRFSAERLKGVDSTLKIQPAELGDSAVYLCASSFGMHTEAFFGQGTRLTVV.

The chain is built from TRBV5-1 and TRBJ2-7; D is possibly TRBD1 (5 bases). V was cut by 0 bases and J by 0 bases, with 10 bases left in between. Germline CDR1 reads SGHRS; CDR2 reads YFSETQ. The length of the CDR3 is 15 residues. The CDR3 DNA reads TGCGCCAGCAGCTTGGACAGGAGTAGCTCCTACGAGCAGTACTTC. Amino acids: CASSLDRSSSYEQYF.

Notes on this clone: The same CDR3 also results from other DNA sequences found in this sample. The CDR3 bases are TGTGCCAGCAGTTCCCTAGCGGGAGGGTCCTACGAGCAGTACTTC. Translating it yields CASSSLAGGSYEQYF. The chain joins TRBV27 to TRBJ2-7; TRBD2 agrees at 12 bases. Germline V CDR1 and CDR2: MNHEY, SMNVEV (reference sequence). The junction had 2 bases not matched to a gene; V was cut back by 4 bases and J by 1 base. This CDR3 has 15 amino acids.

The chain combines TRBV18 with TRBJ2-7; weak D call: TRBD2 (7 bases). V lost 8 bases and J lost 0, with 20 bases in between. Germline assignment: CDR1 KGHSH and CDR2 LQKENI. CDR3 size: 16 residues. CDR3 protein: CASLPGGRSSSYEQYF. CDR3 DNA sequence: TGTGCCAGCCTCCCGGGGGGCAGGAGTAGCTCCTACGAGCAGTACTTC.

The chain is built from TRBV5-6 and TRBJ1-2, with 8 nucleotides matching TRBD1. Germline V gene sequence: CDR1 SGHDT, CDR2 YYEEEE. V was pared by 2 bases and J by 3 bases, with 6 bases of the junction left unmatched. The CDR3 spans 15 residues. The CDR3 coding sequence is TGTGCCAGCAGCTTAAGCAGGGGGCTCGACTATGGCTACACCTTC. This encodes CASSLSRGLDYGYTF.

For the CDR3, the DNA is TGTGCCAGTCATCCGGGACAGGGGAGGACTGAAGCTTTCTTT. Translation gives CASHPGQGRTEAFF. The chain carries TRBV28 and TRBJ1-1; 10 bases line up with TRBD1. Per germline, CDR1 MDHEN and CDR2 SYDVKM. The length of the CDR3 is 14 residues. Germline trimming cut 9 bases from V and 5 bases from J; bases unmatched to any gene: 9.

This clone has at least ten counts. The gene calls are TRBV19 and TRBJ2-7; tentatively, D is TRBD1 (6 bases). From germline, CDR1 is LNHDA and CDR2 SQIVND (reference sequence). CDR3 length equals 17 residues. The V end was cut by 1 base, the J end by 0 bases, with 16 bases between. CDR3 bases: TGTGCCAGTAGTATAGCGGGTAACAGGGCGCCCTCCTACGAGCAGTACTTC. Translated, it gives CASSIAGNRAPSYEQYF.

The CDR3 is CASSLGGGLYGYTF. In DNA, the CDR3 is TGTGCCAGCAGCTTAGGTGGCGGGCTCTATGGCTACACCTTC. The chain carries TRBV11-2 and TRBJ1-2; D is unclear. Trimming shortened V by 1 base and J by 4 bases, and 10 bases separated the two germline ends. Germline assignment: CDR1 SGHAT and CDR2 FQNNGV. This CDR3 has 14 residues.

The chain couples TRBV14 to TRBJ1-3; D is unclear. The germline gives CDR1 SGHDN, CDR2 FVKESK. The CDR3 contains 12 residues. Deletions cut 2 bases from V and 6 bases from J, with 5 bases between. The CDR3 reads CASSQFVNTIYF. The CDR3 coding sequence is TGTGCCAGCAGCCAATTCGTAAACACCATATATTTT.

The genes are TRBV28 and TRBJ1-1, with 11 nucleotides matching TRBD1. The CDR3 extends over 18 amino acids. Germline V gene sequence: CDR1 MDHEN, CDR2 SYDVKM. With V trimmed by 5 bases and J by 2 bases, 13 bases remained unmatched. CDR3 bases: TGTGCCAGCAGTAAACCGGGACAGGGGGTAGGGCTTAACACTGAAGCTTTCTTT. Its translation: CASSKPGQGVGLNTEAFF. Full variable domain (rest looked up from reference TRBV28 and TRBJ1-1): DVKVTQSSRYLVKRTGEKVFLECVQDMDHENMFWYRQDPGLGLRLIYFSYDVKMKEKGDIPEGYSVSREKKERFSLILESASTNQTSMYLCASSKPGQGVGLNTEAFFGQGTRLTVV.

This chain links TRBV5-6 with TRBJ1-2, with D perhaps matching TRBD1 (6 bases). The CDR3 is 13 residues long. Germline CDR1 is SGHDT and CDR2 is YYEEEE. V was clipped by 5 bases and J by 7 bases, with 15 bases between them. The CDR3 DNA follows: TGTGCCAGCAGACTTAGACAGGCCGCTGGCTACACCTTC. Its protein is CASRLRQAAGYTF.

This clone has just one count. This chain joins TRBV7-9 and TRBJ2-7; no clear D. Germline values: CDR1 SEHNR, CDR2 FQNEAQ (reference sequence). The CDR3 covers 11 residues. With 2 bases removed from V and 7 bases from J, the gap between germline ends came to 6 bases. The CDR3 sequence is CASSLSREQYF. CDR3 nucleotides: TGTGCCAGCAGCTTAAGTAGAGAGCAGTACTTC.

A single count supports this clone. The genes are TRBV3-1 (or the pseudogene TRBV3-2) and TRBJ1-2; TRBD1 matches at 8 bases. This CDR3 region has 15 residues. The germline CDR1 and CDR2 sequences are LGHDT and YNNKEL (reference sequence). V shed 4 bases, J shed 3 bases, and the junction held 7 bases outside the gene matches. CDR3 DNA: TGTGCCAGCAGCCGAACCGGACAGGGAGACTATGGCTACACCTTC. Protein product: CASSRTGQGDYGYTF.

The chain has TRBV5-1 and TRBJ2-3; D is possibly TRBD1 (5 bases). CDR3 size: 15 residues. Germline lookup yields CDR1 SGHRS and CDR2 YFSETQ. V lost 0 bases to trimming and J lost 0 bases, with 8 bases between them. CDR3 nucleotides: TGCGCCAGCAGCTTGGAAGGGGATAGCACAGATACGCAGTATTTT. Translating gives CASSLEGDSTDTQYF.

This sequence joins TRBV19 and TRBJ2-5, with D tentatively TRBD1 (5 bases). This CDR3 contains 15 residues. Germline V gives CDR1 LNHDA, CDR2 SQIVND (reference sequence). Trimming left V 7 bases short and J 2 bases short, with 17 bases between. The CDR3 coding sequence is TGTGCCAGTATGGCCAATGGGGCAGGGCAAGAGACCCAGTACTTC. Amino acid sequence: CASMANGAGQETQYF.

The DNA for the CDR3 is TGCAGCGTTGCGCCGGGACACCGAAATGAAAAACTGTTTTTT. Amino acids: CSVAPGHRNEKLFF. The chain joins TRBV29-1 to TRBJ1-4; D might be TRBD1 (6 bases). In germline, CDR1 is SQVTM, CDR2 ANQGSEA. This CDR3 spans 14 amino acids. V was pared by 4 bases and J by 5 bases, with 14 bases between.

The chain recombines TRBV27 with TRBJ1-5, with TRBD1 matching over 11 bases. Germline V gene sequence: CDR1 MNHEY, CDR2 SMNVEV (reference sequence). The CDR3 is 17 residues long. V was clipped by 3 bases and J by 7 bases; unmatched bases: 11. The CDR3 loop is CASSFTPGTGGSQPQHF. CDR3 nucleotide sequence: TGTGCCAGCAGTTTTACACCCGGGACAGGGGGTTCACAGCCCCAGCATTTT.

This clone was seen just once. The chain uses TRBV3-1 (or the pseudogene TRBV3-2) and TRBJ2-1, with D possibly TRBD2 on 7 matching bases. V lost 6 bases and J lost 6, with 21 bases in between. Germline CDR1 and CDR2: LGHDT and YNNKEL (reference sequence). The CDR3 is 16 amino acids. The CDR3 coding sequence is TGTGCCAGCAGAAGAAGTGGACAGAGACTAGCCAATGAGCAGTTCTTC. Translating it yields CASRRSGQRLANEQFF.

This chain uses TRBV5-5 with TRBJ1-5; 9 nucleotides line up with TRBD1. Trimming removed 2 bases from V and 5 bases from J; junction bases left unmatched: 5. The CDR3 contains 15 residues. Germline lookup yields CDR1 SGHKS and CDR2 YYEKEE (reference sequence). The chain's CDR3 is CASSFQTGGYQPQHF. The CDR3 nucleotides read TGTGCCAGCAGCTTCCAGACAGGGGGATATCAGCCCCAGCATTTT.

V and J are TRBV2 and TRBJ2-4, with D possibly being TRBD1 (5 bases). Germline lookup yields CDR1 SNHLY and CDR2 FYNNEI. The CDR3 has 14 residues. V gave up 6 bases and J gave up 6 bases, with 15 bases separating them. The chain's CDR3 is CASSEDIVSNIQYF. The CDR3 coding sequence is TGTGCCAGCAGCGAGGACATAGTTTCAAACATTCAGTACTTC.

The V gene is TRBV3-1 (or the pseudogene TRBV3-2), the J gene TRBJ2-3, with D tentatively TRBD1 (6 bases). From germline, CDR1 is LGHDT and CDR2 YNNKEL (reference sequence). Trimming removed 6 bases at V and 1 base at J, with 14 bases between. The CDR3 is made up of 15 amino acids. CDR3 nucleotides: TGTGCCAGCAGGCAACAGGGACATGGCACAGATACGCAGTATTTT. Amino acid sequence: CASRQQGHGTDTQYF.

The V and J genes are TRBV11-2 and TRBJ2-1, with a weak D call TRBD2 (6 bases). The CDR3 covers 13 residues. V was cut by 5 bases and J by 7 bases, with 12 bases left in between. Germline loops: CDR1 SGHAT, CDR2 FQNNGV. CDR3 sequence reads: CASSPAGRNEQFF. In DNA form, the CDR3 reads TGTGCCAGCAGCCCCGCAGGGAGGAATGAGCAGTTCTTC.

The V call is TRBV6-1, the J call TRBJ2-3, with D possibly being TRBD2 (7 bases). Germline CDR1 MNHNS, CDR2 SASEGT. The CDR3 extends over 16 amino acids. With 0 bases removed from V and 0 bases from J, the gap between germline ends came to 10 bases. For the CDR3, the DNA is TGTGCCAGCAGTGAAGCTGGGGGGGCTAGCACAGATACGCAGTATTTT. It translates to CASSEAGGASTDTQYF.

The chain links TRBV3-1 (or the pseudogene TRBV3-2) to TRBJ2-7; D might be TRBD2 (6 bases). The germline CDR1 and CDR2 sequences are LGHDT and YNNKEL (reference sequence). The V end lost 5 bases, the J end lost 6 bases, and 29 bases lay between the germline ends. The CDR3 has 18 amino acids. The CDR3 nucleotides read TGTGCCAGCAGCTTGATTCGTTGGGACGGGACTGGACCCTCCGAGCAGTACTTC. Protein: CASSLIRWDGTGPSEQYF.

CDR3 sequence: CASKDRAIEQYF. In DNA, the CDR3 is TGTGCCAGTAAGGACAGGGCAATCGAGCAGTACTTC. The rearrangement uses TRBV6-6 and TRBJ2-7, with 8 bases fitting TRBD1. Trimming removed 9 bases from V and 6 bases from J; junction bases left unmatched: 7. Germline V CDR1 and CDR2: MNHNY, SVGAGI (reference sequence). The CDR3 has 12 residues.